Listed here are 9 T cell receptor beta chains from one sample, sequenced in a study of blood T cells in healthy people across ages (dated by TCRdb to between 2014 and 2017). Library generation was performed with 5' RACE. Sequencing relied on an Illumina HiSeq 2500. A second 7 to 11 cycle PCR used a sample-barcoded 5' primer and a J-beta primer mix. Through fastp at Q25 and MiXCR, TCRdb rebuilt clones from the public reads, retaining in-frame beta chains. Rows with a matching CDR3 protein are joined into one entry that keeps the most common DNA and genes. The sample contains approximately 800,000 distinct CDR3 sequences, about a quarter of them found a single time. The top ten constitute about 3% of the sample. These records were also assigned to another study, of T cells of mothers and their children.

Specimen: blood. The receptors here all came from a boy aged 10-17 years in good health.

V and J are TRBV7-8 and TRBJ2-2, with D perhaps matching TRBD1 (5 bases). Germline-derived CDR1 and CDR2 are SGHVS and FQNEAQ. V was cut by 5 bases and J by 6 bases, with 16 bases left in between. The CDR3 sequence is 15 residues long. This CDR3 reads CASSPVAGLSGELFF. CDR3 nucleotides: TGTGCCAGCAGCCCAGTGGCAGGGTTGTCCGGGGAGCTGTTTTTT.

The chain uses TRBV20-1 and TRBJ2-5; perhaps TRBD1 as D (5 bases). The last part of the DNA fits TRBJ2-1 better; the J call may be wrong. Germline V CDR1 and CDR2: DFQATT, SNEGSKA (reference sequence). The CDR3 runs 13 residues. In DNA, the CDR3 is TGCAGTGCTAGAGGGTACAGGTACAATGAGCAGTTCTTC. It codes for CSARGYRYNEQFF.

The rearrangement joins TRBV27 to TRBJ2-3, with 10 bases identical to TRBD2. V shed 8 bases, J shed 5 bases, and the junction held 4 bases outside the gene matches. In germline, CDR1 is MNHEY, CDR2 SMNVEV (reference sequence). The CDR3 is 13 amino acids. The DNA of the CDR3 is TGTGCCAGCCTAGCGGGGGCCGGAGATACGCAGTATTTT. Translation: CASLAGAGDTQYF.

The chain employs TRBV19 and TRBJ2-4; TRBD1 might be the D (6 bases). CDR3 length equals 14 residues. The V gene lost 4 bases and the J gene lost 2 bases, with 9 bases spanning the gap. CDR1 and CDR2 from the germline V gene are LNHDA and SQIVND (reference sequence). The CDR3: CASSNQGTKNIQYF. Here the CDR3 DNA reads TGTGCCAGTAGTAATCAGGGGACCAAAAACATTCAGTACTTC.

Turning to this clonotype: At one end, the junction sequence differs from germline, possibly due to a read error. The rearrangement links TRBV5-1 to TRBJ2-3; D is perhaps TRBD2 (6 bases). CDR1 and CDR2 (germline): SGHRS, YFSETQ. CDR3 size: 16 residues. The CDR3 DNA reads TGCACCAGCAGCTTGGGAGCAGGGACTAGCACAGATACGCAGTATTTT. As protein: CTSSLGAGTSTDTQYF.

This clonotype appeared once. The chain links TRBV12-3 or TRBV12-4 to TRBJ1-3; the match to TRBD1 covers 7 bases. The ends lost 6 bases at V and 7 bases at J; junction bases unmatched: 12. This CDR3 comprises 15 residues. The CDR3 spells CASRATGAQSNTIYF. The CDR3 DNA follows: TGTGCCAGCAGGGCTACAGGGGCTCAGTCGAACACCATATATTTT.

This clonotype was found a few times. The chain joins TRBV7-2 to TRBJ2-2; TRBD2 aligns across 8 bases. The CDR3 contains 14 residues. The germline gives CDR1 SGHTA, CDR2 FQGNSA. Trimming took 4 bases from V and 7 from J; bases not matched to a gene: 5. The CDR3, as DNA: TGTGCCAGCAGCTCCTGGGCGGGGGGCGGGGAGCTGTTTTTT. Residues: CASSSWAGGGELFF.

This clonotype came up a few times. The CDR3 DNA is TGTGCCAGCAGTTCCTCCCGGGTGGTAGAGACCCAGTACTTC. It yields the protein CASSSSRVVETQYF. The chain couples TRBV28 to TRBJ2-5; no clear D. V was trimmed by 4 bases and J by 4 bases, leaving 13 bases between them. Looked up from germline, CDR1 is MDHEN and CDR2 is SYDVKM. CDR3 length: 14 residues.

To note about this clonotype: A junction end diverges from the germline sequence, so it may reflect a read error. The chain employs TRBV9 and TRBJ1-4, with D unclear. Germline V lookup: CDR1 SGDLS, CDR2 YYNGEE. The CDR3 is 19 residues long. This CDR3 reads CASSVGRGGLTRTNEKLSF. CDR3 DNA sequence: TGTGCCAGCAGCGTAGGACGGGGAGGGCTTACTCGAACTAATGAAAAACTGTCTTTT. The entire variable domain, with the rest obtained from reference TRBV9 and TRBJ1-4, is as follows: DSGVTQTPKHLITATGQRVTLRCSPRSGDLSVYWYQQSLDQGLQFLIQYYNGEERAKGNILERFSAQQFPDLHSELNLSSLELGDSALYFCASSVGRGGLTRTNEKLSFGSGTQLSVL.